This TCR beta chain was found in a study of shared clonotypes between healthy human individuals. The ends were cut back, 5 bases at V and 8 bases at J, with 16 bases in the middle. The CDR3 spans 14 residues. The germline CDR1 and CDR2 sequences are SGHTA and FQGTGA. Broader study findings: Investigators collected only blood, and repertoires in tissues likely differ. Generation probabilities were higher for clonotypes shared across all four sorted-subset donors than for unshared ones.

Concerning this clone itself: Its matching antigen is unknown.

TCRdb's copy holds only in-frame clones and misses some; the assay was immunoSEQ multiplex PCR. The data show millions of clones, more than 85% seen once. A split of CD4+ cells into CD45RA+ naive and CD45RA-negative memory subsets was performed. The sample consisted of naive CD4+ T cells from PBMCs. Regarding subset: CD45RA+ positively selected. This chain uses TRBV7-3 with TRBJ2-1; D possibly corresponds to TRBD1 (5 bases). This TCR was sampled from a man aged 18 to 30 in good health. Some clones in this sample may be carry-over from other donors' samples. CDR3 in DNA: TGTGCCAGCAGCACAACTCCCAGGGTCCATGAGCAGTTCTTC. It encodes CASSTTPRVHEQFF. Full variable domain (remainder filled in from reference TRBV7-3 and TRBJ2-1): GAGVSQTPSNKVTEKGKYVELRCDPISGHTALYWYRQSLGQGPEFLIYFQGTGAADDSGLPNDRFFAVRPEGSVSTLKIQRTERGDSAVYLCASSTTPRVHEQFFGPGTRLTVL.